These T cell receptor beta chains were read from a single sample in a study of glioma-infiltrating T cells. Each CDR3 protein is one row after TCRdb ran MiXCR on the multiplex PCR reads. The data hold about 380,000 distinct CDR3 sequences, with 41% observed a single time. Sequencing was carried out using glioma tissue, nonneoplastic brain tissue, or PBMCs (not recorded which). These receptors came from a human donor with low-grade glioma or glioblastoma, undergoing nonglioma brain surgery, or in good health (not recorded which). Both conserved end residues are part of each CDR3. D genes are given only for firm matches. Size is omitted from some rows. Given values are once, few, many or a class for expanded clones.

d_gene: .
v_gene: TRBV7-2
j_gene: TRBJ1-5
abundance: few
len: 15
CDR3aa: CASSLPGASNQPQHF
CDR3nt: TGTGCCAGCAGCCTCCCGGGGGCCAGCAATCAGCCCCAGCATTTT

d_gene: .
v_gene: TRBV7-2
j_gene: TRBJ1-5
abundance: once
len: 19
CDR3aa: CASSLEAHRYGDSNQPQHF
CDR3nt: TGTGCCAGCAGCTTAGAGGCGCACAGGTACGGGGATAGCAATCAGCCCCAGCATTTT

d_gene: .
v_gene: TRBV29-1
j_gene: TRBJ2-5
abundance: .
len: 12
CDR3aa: CSVVGGPETQYF
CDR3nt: TGCAGCGTTGTGGGCGGGCCAGAGACCCAGTACTTC

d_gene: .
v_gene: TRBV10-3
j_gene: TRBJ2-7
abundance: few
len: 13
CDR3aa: CAISAGAGSEQYF
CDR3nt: TGTGCCATCAGTGCCGGCGCAGGTTCCGAGCAGTACTTC

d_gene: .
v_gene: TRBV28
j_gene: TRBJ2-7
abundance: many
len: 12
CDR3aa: CASSREYYEQYF
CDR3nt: TGTGCCAGCAGCAGGGAGTACTACGAGCAGTACTTC

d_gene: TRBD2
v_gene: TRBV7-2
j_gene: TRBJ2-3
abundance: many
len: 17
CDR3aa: CASPRGGRLAGTDTQYF
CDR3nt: TGTGCCAGCCCCAGGGGGGGACGACTAGCGGGCACAGATACGCAGTATTTT

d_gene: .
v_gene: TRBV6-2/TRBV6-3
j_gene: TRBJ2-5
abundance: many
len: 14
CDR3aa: CASSKRGKKETQYF
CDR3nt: TGTGCCAGCTCCAAAAGGGGTAAAAAGGAGACCCAGTACTTC

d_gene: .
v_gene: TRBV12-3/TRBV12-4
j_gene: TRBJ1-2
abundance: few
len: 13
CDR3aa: CASSPTRTSGYTF
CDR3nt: TGTGCCAGCAGTCCGACCCGAACTTCTGGCTACACCTTC

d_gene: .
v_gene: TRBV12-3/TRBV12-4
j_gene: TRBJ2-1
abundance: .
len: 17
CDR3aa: CASSTRGTFPPYNEQFF
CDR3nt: TGTGCCAGCAGCACGCGCGGGACGTTTCCTCCCTACAATGAGCAGTTCTTC

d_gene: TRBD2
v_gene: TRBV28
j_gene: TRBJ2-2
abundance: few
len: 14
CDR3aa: CASSLQRGTGELFF
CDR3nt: TGTGCCAGCAGTTTACAGCGGGGCACCGGGGAGCTGTTTTTT